This TCR beta chain was sequenced in a study of CD8+CD57+ T cells in acquired aplastic anemia. Across the study: DNA per sorted CD4+ or CD8+ sample ranged about 0.2 to 30 ug, averaging around 3.2 ug.

TCR beta VDJ and CDR3 profiling used genomic DNA as template. TCRdb reprocessed the reads via MiXCR and lists one record per CDR3 protein. This table holds around 210,000 distinct CDR3 sequences, approximately 65% found once. Findings and limits, study-wide: Between the patient and control groups, CD8+ Simpson's diversity did not differ significantly.

This clonotype turned up a few times. Antigen: not known. The CDR3 extends over 13 amino acids. The V gene's germline CDR1 is SGHTA and CDR2 FQGTGA. V dropped 5 bases and J dropped 6; count of bases not matched to a gene: 4. Patients chosen for sequencing had shown CD8+CD57+ cell expansion by flow cytometry. This rearrangement joins TRBV7-3 to TRBJ2-1; TRBD1 matches 7 bases. The receptor comes from a human donor with aplastic anemia. The sample was sorted CD4+, CD8+, or CD8+CD57+ T cells (not recorded which) from PBMCs. CDR3 bases: TGTGCCAGCAGCCAAGGGGGCTCCAATGAGCAGTTCTTC. It codes for CASSQGGSNEQFF.